The subject of this entry is one T cell receptor (beta chain). Produced via immunoSEQ multiplex PCR; TCRdb's table is partial and in-frame only. The repertoire holds 70,000 to 90,000 clones, roughly 93% seen once, with around 0.75% in the top ten. Germline values: CDR1 KGHSH, CDR2 LQKENI. The ends were cut back, 1 base at V and 5 bases at J, with 6 bases in the middle. The CDR3 runs 13 residues. This sample stems from a study of T cell changes during pregnancy in multiple sclerosis. The clonotype comes from a female donor in good health, enrolled as a control in a pregnancy study. This chain joins TRBV18 and TRBJ1-5, with D unresolved. The source material was peripheral blood, sampled in the second trimester of pregnancy. The CDR3 region is CASSPLEDQPQHF. Written as DNA, the CDR3 is TGTGCCAGCTCACCACTGGAGGATCAGCCCCAGCATTTT.